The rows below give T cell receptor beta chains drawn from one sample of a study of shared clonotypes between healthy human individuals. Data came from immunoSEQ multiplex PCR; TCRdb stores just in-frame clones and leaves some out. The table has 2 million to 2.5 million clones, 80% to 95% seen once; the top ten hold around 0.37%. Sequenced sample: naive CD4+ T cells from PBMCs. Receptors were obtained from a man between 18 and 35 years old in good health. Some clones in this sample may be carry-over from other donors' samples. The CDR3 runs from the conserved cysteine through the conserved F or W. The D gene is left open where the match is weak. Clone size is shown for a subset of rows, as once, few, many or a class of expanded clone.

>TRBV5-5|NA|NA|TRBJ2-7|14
CASSQDSSSYEQYF
TGTGCCAGCAGTCAGGACAGTAGCTCCTACGAGCAGTACTTC
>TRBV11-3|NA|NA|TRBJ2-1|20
CASSPRQGAGVRAGGNEQFF
TGTGCCAGCAGCCCCCGACAGGGGGCAGGAGTAAGAGCGGGAGGGAATGAGCAGTTCTTC
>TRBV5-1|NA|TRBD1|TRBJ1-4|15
CASSWDRIPNEKLFF
TGCGCCAGCAGCTGGGACAGGATTCCGAATGAAAAACTGTTTTTT
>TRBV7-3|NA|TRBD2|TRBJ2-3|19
CASSPVGTSGRGNPDTQYF
TGTGCCAGCAGCCCGGTGGGGACTAGCGGGAGAGGGAACCCAGATACGCAGTATTTT
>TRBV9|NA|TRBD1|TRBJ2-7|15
CASSVAGQVIYEQYF
TGTGCCAGCAGCGTAGCTGGACAGGTTATTTACGAGCAGTACTTC
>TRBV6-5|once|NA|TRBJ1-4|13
CASSPRGYEKLFF
TGTGCCAGCAGCCCCCGGGGGTATGAAAAACTGTTTTTT
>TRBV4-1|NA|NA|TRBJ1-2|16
CASSQGRHRTSYGYTF
TGCGCCAGCAGCCAAGGCCGGCACCGCACCTCCTATGGCTACACCTTC
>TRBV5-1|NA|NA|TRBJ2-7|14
CASRDRDPSYEQYF
TGCGCCAGCCGAGATCGGGACCCCTCCTACGAGCAGTACTTC
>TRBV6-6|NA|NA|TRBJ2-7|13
CASSGAPSGEQYF
TGTGCCAGCAGTGGAGCCCCTTCTGGCGAGCAGTACTTC
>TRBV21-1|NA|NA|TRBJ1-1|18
CASSSAGDRWSERTEAFF
TGTGCCAGCAGCTCCGCCGGTGACAGGTGGTCCGAGAGGACTGAAGCTTTCTTT
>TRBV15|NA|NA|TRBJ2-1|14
CATSNRRSYNEQFF
TGTGCCACCAGCAACAGGCGTTCCTACAATGAGCAGTTCTTC
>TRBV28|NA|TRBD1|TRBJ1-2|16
CASSPGGPIAVNGYTF
TGTGCCAGCAGTCCAGGGGGGCCTATCGCAGTTAATGGCTACACCTTC
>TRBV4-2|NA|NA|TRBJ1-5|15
CASSQGLGSDQPQHF
TGTGCCAGCAGCCAAGGTCTGGGCAGTGATCAGCCCCAGCATTTT
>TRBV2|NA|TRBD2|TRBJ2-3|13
CASSQRGLAGVNF
TGTGCCAGCAGCCAAAGGGGACTAGCGGGAGTGAATTTT
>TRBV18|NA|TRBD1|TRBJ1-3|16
CASSPVGQAPGNTIYF
TGTGCCAGCTCACCGGTAGGACAGGCCCCTGGAAACACCATATATTTT
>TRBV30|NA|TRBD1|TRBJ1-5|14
CAWSGNRGVQPQHF
TGTGCCTGGAGTGGTAACAGGGGAGTTCAGCCCCAGCATTTT
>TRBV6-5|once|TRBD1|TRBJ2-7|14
CASSTRDRVYEQYF
TGTGCCAGCAGTACCCGGGACAGGGTGTACGAGCAGTACTTC
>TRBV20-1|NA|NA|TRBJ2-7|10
CSASRREQYF
TGCAGTGCTAGTAGGCGGGAGCAGTACTTC
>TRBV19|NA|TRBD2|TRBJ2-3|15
CASSLGTTSTDTQYF
TGTGCCAGTTCTCTTGGGACTACTAGCACAGATACGCAGTATTTT
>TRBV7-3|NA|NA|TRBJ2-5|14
CASSQSGRQETQYF
TGTGCCAGCAGCCAATCAGGGCGTCAAGAGACCCAGTACTTC
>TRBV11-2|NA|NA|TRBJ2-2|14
CASSLATYTGELFF
TGTGCCAGCAGCTTAGCCACCTACACCGGGGAGCTGTTTTTT
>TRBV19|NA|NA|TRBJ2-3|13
CASRSRGSNTQYF
TGTGCCAGTAGATCCCGGGGTAGTAATACGCAGTATTTT
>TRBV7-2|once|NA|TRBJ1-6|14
CASSLKGQMSPLHF
TGTGCCAGCAGCCTAAAAGGACAGATGTCACCCCTCCACTTT
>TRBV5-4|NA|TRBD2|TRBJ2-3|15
CASSWRTSGADTQYF
TGTGCCAGCAGCTGGAGGACTAGTGGGGCAGATACGCAGTATTTT
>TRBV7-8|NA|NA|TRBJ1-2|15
CASSLGQTISYGYTF
TGTGCCAGCAGCTTGGGACAAACGATTAGCTATGGCTACACCTTC
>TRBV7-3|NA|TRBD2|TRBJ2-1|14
CASSAGTSGNEQFF
TGTGCCAGCAGCGCCGGGACTAGCGGCAATGAGCAGTTCTTC
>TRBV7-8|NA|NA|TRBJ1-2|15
CASSSRGQENYGYTF
TGTGCCAGCAGCTCCCGGGGCCAGGAGAACTATGGCTACACCTTC
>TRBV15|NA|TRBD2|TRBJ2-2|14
CATSGLAGSGELFF
TGTGCCACCAGCGGCCTAGCGGGTTCCGGGGAGCTGTTTTTT
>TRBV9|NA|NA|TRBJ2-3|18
CASSLLSGASDYTDTQYF
TGTGCCAGCAGCCTACTTAGCGGTGCCTCCGACTACACAGATACGCAGTATTTT
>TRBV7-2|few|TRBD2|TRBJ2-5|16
CASSLAGTSGQETQYF
TGTGCCAGCAGCTTAGCCGGGACTAGCGGCCAAGAGACCCAGTACTTC
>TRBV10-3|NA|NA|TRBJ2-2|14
CAIRQGRGTGELFF
TGTGCCATCAGACAGGGTAGGGGCACCGGGGAGCTGTTTTTT
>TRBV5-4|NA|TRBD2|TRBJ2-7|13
CASSWTRGYEQYF
TGTGCCAGCAGCTGGACTAGGGGCTACGAGCAGTACTTC
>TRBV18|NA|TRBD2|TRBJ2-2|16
CASSPGLAGVSGELFF
TGTGCCAGCTCACCGGGACTAGCGGGAGTTAGCGGGGAGCTGTTTTTT
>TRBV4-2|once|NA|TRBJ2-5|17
CASSQVGAEWGGETQYF
TGTGCCAGCAGCCAAGTGGGAGCGGAGTGGGGCGGGGAGACCCAGTACTTC
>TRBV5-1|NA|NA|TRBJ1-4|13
CASNEEPNEKLFF
TGCGCCAGCAACGAGGAACCTAATGAAAAACTGTTTTTT
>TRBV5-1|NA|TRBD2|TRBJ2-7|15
CASSFIAGGVNEQYF
TGCGCCAGCAGCTTTATAGCGGGAGGGGTCAACGAGCAGTACTTC
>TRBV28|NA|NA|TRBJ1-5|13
CASRQVSNQPQHF
TGTGCCAGCAGGCAAGTTAGCAATCAGCCCCAGCATTTT
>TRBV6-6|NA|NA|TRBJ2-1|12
CASSPVAVEQFF
TGTGCCAGCAGCCCCGTAGCGGTGGAGCAGTTCTTC
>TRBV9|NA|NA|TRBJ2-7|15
CASSVGGVTYYEQYF
TGTGCCAGCAGCGTAGGGGGGGTCACCTACTACGAGCAGTACTTC
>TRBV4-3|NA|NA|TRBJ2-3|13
CASSQDQAPPQYF
TGCGCCAGCAGCCAAGATCAAGCCCCCCCGCAGTATTTT
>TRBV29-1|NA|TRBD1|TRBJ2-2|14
CSVGTGRDTGELFF
TGCAGCGTTGGGACAGGCCGGGACACCGGGGAGCTGTTTTTT
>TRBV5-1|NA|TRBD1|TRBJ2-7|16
CASSPPTTQGLREQYF
TGCGCCAGCAGCCCCCCAACGACACAGGGGCTGAGGGAGCAGTACTTC
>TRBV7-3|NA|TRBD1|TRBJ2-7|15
CASSLGQGMVYEQYF
TGTGCCAGCAGCTTGGGACAGGGAATGGTCTACGAGCAGTACTTC
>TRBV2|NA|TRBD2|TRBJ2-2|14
CASSRAGGGGELFF
TGTGCCAGCAGTCGAGCGGGAGGAGGCGGGGAGCTGTTTTTT
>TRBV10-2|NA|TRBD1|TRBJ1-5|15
CASRGPTGGNQPQHF
TGCGCCAGCAGAGGGCCCACAGGGGGCAATCAGCCCCAGCATTTT
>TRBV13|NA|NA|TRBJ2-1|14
CASSFGQGRNEQFF
TGTGCCAGCAGCTTCGGGCAGGGGCGCAATGAGCAGTTCTTC
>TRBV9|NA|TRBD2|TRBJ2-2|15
CASSVGGRASGELFF
TGTGCCAGCAGCGTAGGCGGGAGGGCCTCCGGGGAGCTGTTTTTT
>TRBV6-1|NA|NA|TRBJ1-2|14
CASSVERRGYGYTF
TGTGCCAGCAGTGTTGAACGCCGCGGCTATGGCTACACCTTC
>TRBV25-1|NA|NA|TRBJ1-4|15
CASSESTGSDEKLFF
TGTGCCAGCAGTGAATCCACAGGGAGTGATGAAAAACTGTTTTTT
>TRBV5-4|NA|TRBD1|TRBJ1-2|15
CASSSPTGTSYGYTF
TGTGCCAGCAGCTCGCCGACAGGGACTTCCTATGGCTACACCTTC
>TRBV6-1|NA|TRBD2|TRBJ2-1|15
CASSALAGGSNEQFF
TGTGCCAGCAGTGCGCTAGCGGGAGGCTCCAATGAGCAGTTCTTC
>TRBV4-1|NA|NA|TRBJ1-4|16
CASSQAPVVRDEKLFF
TGCGCCAGCAGCCAAGCGCCCGTGGTCCGGGATGAAAAACTGTTTTTT
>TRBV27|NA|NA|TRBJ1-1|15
CASDGEGRLNTEAFF
TGTGCCAGCGACGGGGAGGGCAGGCTGAACACTGAAGCTTTCTTT
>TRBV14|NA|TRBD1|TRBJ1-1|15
CASSQTGTGATEAFF
TGTGCCAGCAGCCAAACCGGGACAGGGGCCACTGAAGCTTTCTTT
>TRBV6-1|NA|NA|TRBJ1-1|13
CASSRTENTEAFF
TGTGCCAGCAGCAGGACAGAGAACACTGAAGCTTTCTTT
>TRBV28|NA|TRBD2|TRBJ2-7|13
CASRPSGNYEQYF
TGTGCCAGCAGGCCTAGCGGGAACTACGAGCAGTACTTC
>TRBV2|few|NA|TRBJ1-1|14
CASSLEGPNTEAFF
TGTGCCAGCAGTTTGGAGGGGCCGAACACTGAAGCTTTCTTT
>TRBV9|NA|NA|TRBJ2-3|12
CASSVGPDTQYF
TGTGCCAGCAGCGTAGGACCAGATACGCAGTATTTT
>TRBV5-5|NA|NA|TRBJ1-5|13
CASSADSNQPQHF
TGTGCCAGCAGCGCGGACAGCAATCAGCCCCAGCATTTT